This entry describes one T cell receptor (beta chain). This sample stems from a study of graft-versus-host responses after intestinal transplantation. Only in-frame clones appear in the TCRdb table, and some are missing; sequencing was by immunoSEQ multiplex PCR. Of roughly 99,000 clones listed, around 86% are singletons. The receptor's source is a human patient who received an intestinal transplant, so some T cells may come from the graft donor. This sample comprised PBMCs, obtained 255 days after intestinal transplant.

The CDR3 loop reads CASSQATYSGRTDTQYF. DNA for the CDR3: TGTGCCAGCAGCCAAGCTACCTACAGCGGGAGGACAGATACGCAGTATTTT. The V gene is TRBV4-2, the J gene TRBJ2-3; 9 positions match TRBD2. With 1 base clipped from V and 3 bases from J, the junction kept 8 bases outside the gene matches. CDR3 length: 17 amino acids. Germline loops: CDR1 LGHNA, CDR2 YNFKEQ.